These 26 T cell receptor beta chains originate from one sample sequenced in a study of cytomegalovirus exposure and HLA in healthy donors. TCRdb keeps only in-frame clones here, not all; method: immunoSEQ multiplex PCR. The sample carries about 360,000 clones, just over 85% recorded once. The sample comprised PBMCs. These receptors came from a woman younger than 35 in good health and CMV-seronegative.

The CDR3 here is CAWRQTGFSYNEQFF. The CDR3 DNA reads TGTGCCTGGAGGCAGACAGGTTTTTCTTACAATGAGCAGTTCTTC. The rearrangement joins TRBV30 to TRBJ2-1; TRBD1 is a possible D gene (6 bases). This CDR3 is built from 15 residues. CDR1 is GTSNPN and CDR2 is SVGIG in the germline V gene (reference sequence). The V and J ends lost 3 bases and 4 bases respectively, with 16 bases between them.

V usage is TRBV10-1 and J usage is TRBJ2-1; TRBD2 matches 13 bases. This CDR3 contains 15 residues. V lost 4 bases, J lost 8 bases, and 5 bases stayed unmatched. Germline CDR1 and CDR2: WNHNN and SYGVQD (reference sequence). DNA for the CDR3: TGCGCCAGCAGTGGACCGGGACTAGCGGGACATGAGCAGTTCTTC. Encoded protein: CASSGPGLAGHEQFF.

The chain links TRBV5-1 to TRBJ1-1; possible D gene TRBD1, 5 bases. The ends were cut back, 2 bases at V and 0 bases at J, with 11 bases in the middle. CDR3 length equals 15 residues. Germline V gene lookup returns CDR1 SGHRS and CDR2 YFSETQ. CDR3 sequence: CASSFDSTLNTEAFF. As DNA, the CDR3 is TGCGCCAGCAGCTTCGACAGCACCCTGAACACTGAAGCTTTCTTT. The complete variable domain, with remaining parts taken from reference TRBV5-1 and TRBJ1-1, reads KAGVTQTPRYLIKTRGQQVTLSCSPISGHRSVSWYQQTPGQGLQFLFEYFSETQRNKGNFPGRFSGRQFSNSRSEMNVSTLELGDSALYLCASSFDSTLNTEAFFGQGTRLTVV.

This clone was seen a handful of times. The sample contains more than one DNA sequence encoding this CDR3. The chain links TRBV27 to TRBJ1-1; D is unresolved. The CDR3 is made up of 13 amino acids. Germline V gene lookup returns CDR1 MNHEY and CDR2 SMNVEV (reference sequence). Trimming left V 0 bases short and J 5 bases short, with 7 bases between. DNA of the CDR3: TGTGCCAGCAGTTTATCATCCAGGACTGAAGCTTTCTTT. Protein: CASSLSSRTEAFF.

This clone has just a few counts. The gene calls are TRBV5-4 and TRBJ2-7, with D unresolved. Germline V CDR1 and CDR2: SGHNT, YYREEE (reference sequence). The V end lost 0 bases, the J end lost 0 bases, and 4 bases lay between the germline ends. The CDR3 has 13 amino acids. The CDR3, as DNA: TGTGCCAGCAGCTTGGATCTCTCCTACGAGCAGTACTTC. It translates to CASSLDLSYEQYF.

In DNA, the CDR3 is TGTGCCAGCAGTAGTTCGAGCGGGAGTGGCGAGCAGTACTTC. This encodes CASSSSSGSGEQYF. V usage is TRBV6-5 and J usage is TRBJ2-7, with 8 bases lining up with TRBD2. Germline CDR1 reads MNHEY; CDR2 reads SVGAGI. The CDR3 has 14 amino acids. The junction had 9 bases not matched to a gene; V was cut back by 5 bases and J by 6 bases.

CDR3 amino acids: CASSQGDSASTDTQYF. The CDR3 nucleotides are TGCGCCAGCAGCCAGGGGGACTCAGCTAGCACAGATACGCAGTATTTT. The J gene is TRBJ2-3, the V gene TRBV4-1; D perhaps matches TRBD2 (6 bases). V shed 3 bases and J shed 0 bases, with 13 bases lying between them. The CDR3 runs 16 residues. Germline lookup yields CDR1 MGHRA and CDR2 YSYEKL.

V is TRBV7-8 and J is TRBJ2-2, with D maybe TRBD2 (5 bases). V lost 3 bases to trimming and J lost 9 bases, with 14 bases between them. The germline gives CDR1 SGHVS, CDR2 FQNEAQ. The length of the CDR3 is 14 residues. CDR3 coding DNA: TGTGCCAGCAGCTTTGGGAGTATTCCCTGGGAGCTGTTTTTT. This translates into CASSFGSIPWELFF.

The chain uses TRBV4-2 and TRBJ2-7; D is undetermined. The CDR3 runs to 12 residues. CDR1 and CDR2 from the germline V gene are LGHNA and YNFKEQ. Trimming took 1 base from V and 3 from J, leaving 4 bases between them. CDR3 in DNA: TGTGCCAGCAGCCAAGTCAACTACGAGCAGTACTTC. It is translated as CASSQVNYEQYF.

The chain links TRBV5-6 to TRBJ2-7; 11 nucleotides agree with TRBD1. CDR3 length: 13 residues. J lost 7 bases, V lost 7 bases, and 7 bases had no gene match. Germline V gene lookup returns CDR1 SGHDT and CDR2 YYEEEE. The CDR3 loop reads CASAWTGGGEQYF. CDR3 DNA sequence: TGTGCCAGCGCCTGGACAGGGGGCGGTGAGCAGTACTTC.

The chain links TRBV6-1 to TRBJ1-6; D gene unclear. The V end was cut by 1 base, the J end by 4 bases, with 14 bases between. In germline, CDR1 is MNHNS, CDR2 SASEGT. The CDR3 is 17 residues long. The CDR3 spells CASSEVPQTAYNSPLHF. CDR3 DNA: TGTGCCAGCAGTGAAGTTCCCCAGACTGCTTATAATTCACCCCTCCACTTT.

This clone was seen just once. V and J are TRBV6-6 and TRBJ1-1, with a weak D call TRBD1 (6 bases). Germline assignment: CDR1 MNHNY and CDR2 SVGAGI (reference sequence). This CDR3 spans 15 amino acids. V dropped 5 bases and J dropped 5 bases, with 18 bases sitting between them. The CDR3 coding sequence is TGTGCCAGCAGTACTATTTACAGGGATGGAACTGAAGCTTTCTTT. The encoded protein is CASSTIYRDGTEAFF.

CDR3 nucleotides: TGTGCCAGCACCCCGGGACAGGGTCGGAACTATGGCTACACCTTC. Translated: CASTPGQGRNYGYTF. The chain combines TRBV7-9 with TRBJ1-2; 9 nucleotides align to TRBD1. The CDR3 is made up of 15 amino acids. With 7 bases clipped from V and 2 bases from J, the junction kept 8 bases outside the gene matches. Germline assignment: CDR1 SEHNR and CDR2 FQNEAQ (reference sequence).

The chain recombines TRBV30 with TRBJ1-1; possible D gene TRBD1, 5 bases. Trimming removed 4 bases from V and 8 bases from J, with 17 bases in between. Per the germline V gene, CDR1 is GTSNPN and CDR2 is SVGIG (reference sequence). This CDR3 has 13 amino acids. The CDR3 is CAWMRGGGLEAFF. CDR3 coding DNA: TGTGCCTGGATGAGGGGAGGCGGCCTAGAAGCTTTCTTT. The full variable domain, rest sourced from reference TRBV30 and TRBJ1-1, is SQTIHQWPATLVQPVGSPLSLECTVEGTSNPNLYWYRQAAGRGLQLLFYSVGIGQISSEVPQNLSASRPQDRQFILSSKKLLLSDSGFYLCAWMRGGGLEAFFGQGTRLTVV.

V is TRBV7-8 and J is TRBJ2-3; D gene uncertain. Germline V gene sequence: CDR1 SGHVS, CDR2 FQNEAQ. With 4 bases removed from V and 1 base from J, the gap between germline ends came to 9 bases. This CDR3 region has 14 residues. CDR3 sequence: CASSSLWRTDTQYF. CDR3 coding DNA: TGTGCCAGCAGCTCCCTGTGGCGCACAGATACGCAGTATTTT.

This clone came up once. The V gene is TRBV4-1, the J gene TRBJ2-1; 9 nucleotides line up with TRBD2. Germline V lookup: CDR1 MGHRA, CDR2 YSYEKL. The CDR3 length is 16 residues. V shed 6 bases and J 1 base; nucleotides not matched to a gene: 7. The CDR3 sequence: CASRVSRGGSYNEQFF. The CDR3 DNA reads TGCGCCAGCAGAGTATCGCGGGGGGGGTCCTACAATGAGCAGTTCTTC.

The chain uses TRBV27 and TRBJ2-7; 12 positions agree with TRBD2. The CDR3 has 16 amino acids. The V and J ends lost 5 bases and 0 bases, in that order; junction bases with no gene match: 5. Germline V gene data show CDR1 as MNHEY and CDR2 as SMNVEV (reference sequence). The CDR3 nucleotides are TGTGCCAGCAGTCCCTCGGGACTAGCGGGCTCCTACGAGCAGTACTTC. Protein product: CASSPSGLAGSYEQYF.

The rearrangement links TRBV5-6 to TRBJ2-2, with 7 nucleotides matching TRBD1. The CDR3 has 15 amino acids. The J segment lost 1 base and the V segment lost 4 bases, leaving 4 bases of the junction unmatched. CDR1 and CDR2 (germline): SGHDT, YYEEEE. The CDR3 DNA follows: TGTGCCAGCAGCGGGGGACAGCTGAACACCGGGGAGCTGTTTTTT. It is translated as CASSGGQLNTGELFF.

About this clone itself: Different DNA sequences within this sample yield the same CDR3. The chain joins TRBV7-8 to TRBJ1-2; D is unresolved. This CDR3 spans 13 amino acids. Trimming removed 4 bases at V and 4 bases at J, with 10 bases between. Germline V lookup: CDR1 SGHVS, CDR2 FQNEAQ. The CDR3 DNA sequence: TGTGCCAGCAGCTCCGGGGAGGGCTATGGCTACACCTTC. This codes for CASSSGEGYGYTF.

The chain combines TRBV2 with TRBJ1-5, with D maybe TRBD1 (6 bases). There are 14 residues in the CDR3. Per germline, CDR1 SNHLY and CDR2 FYNNEI. V lost 8 bases and J 7 bases, leaving 18 bases between the germline ends. DNA of the CDR3: TGTGCCAGCGCCCAAAAAAGGGGGGGACAGCCCCAGCATTTT. It translates to CASAQKRGGQPQHF. The variable domain in full, completed from reference TRBV2 and TRBJ1-5, reads EPEVTQTPSHQVTQMGQEVILRCVPISNHLYFYWYRQILGQKVEFLVSFYNNEISEKSEIFDDQFSVERPDGSNFTLKIRSTKLEDSAMYFCASAQKRGGQPQHFGDGTRLSIL.

The chain links TRBV9 to TRBJ1-1, with 8 bases fitting TRBD1. Germline CDR1 SGDLS, CDR2 YYNGEE. V shed 3 bases, J shed 1 base, and the junction held 2 bases outside the gene matches. The CDR3 is 14 amino acids. In DNA form, the CDR3 reads TGTGCCAGCAGCGGGACAGGGTCGAACACTGAAGCTTTCTTT. Translation: CASSGTGSNTEAFF. The variable domain in full, with the rest retrieved from reference TRBV9 and TRBJ1-1, is DSGVTQTPKHLITATGQRVTLRCSPRSGDLSVYWYQQSLDQGLQFLIQYYNGEERAKGNILERFSAQQFPDLHSELNLSSLELGDSALYFCASSGTGSNTEAFFGQGTRLTVV.

CDR3 amino acids: CASSPRTPDSSTEAFF. CDR3 nucleotides: TGTGCCAGCAGCCCGCGCACCCCGGACAGTTCCACTGAAGCTTTCTTT. The genes are TRBV4-2 and TRBJ1-1, with D maybe TRBD1 (6 bases). The germline gives CDR1 LGHNA, CDR2 YNFKEQ. The CDR3 consists of 16 residues. The V and J ends lost 4 bases and 4 bases respectively, with 19 bases between them.

The chain has TRBV19 and TRBJ1-5; D is possibly TRBD1 (6 bases). V was shortened by 3 bases and J by 5 bases, with 20 bases between the two germline ends. The CDR3 has 17 amino acids. Germline lookup yields CDR1 LNHDA and CDR2 SQIVND (reference sequence). CDR3 coding DNA: TGTGCCAGTAGTATGCAGGGGACGAGAGGGGTCCATCAGCCCCAGCATTTT. Translated, it gives CASSMQGTRGVHQPQHF.

The rearrangement joins TRBV11-2 to TRBJ2-1; TRBD2 aligns across 11 bases. The length of the CDR3 is 16 residues. The V and J ends lost 5 bases and 3 bases, in that order; junction bases with no gene match: 6. The V gene's germline CDR1 is SGHAT and CDR2 FQNNGV. The CDR3 region has the DNA TGTGCCAGCAGCCTGTATCTAGCGGGAGGCTACAATGAGCAGTTCTTC. It codes for CASSLYLAGGYNEQFF.

This clone was seen once. CDR3 amino acids: CASSLGRIGELFF. The CDR3 DNA is TGTGCCAGCAGCTTAGGCAGGATCGGGGAGCTGTTTTTT. This chain joins TRBV11-2 and TRBJ2-2; no clear D. The germline gives CDR1 SGHAT, CDR2 FQNNGV. The ends were cut back, 1 base at V and 7 bases at J, with 7 bases in the middle. This CDR3 comprises 13 residues.

This chain connects TRBV6-6 to TRBJ2-3; 8 nucleotides agree with TRBD1. The germline V gene encodes CDR1 MNHNY and CDR2 SVGAGI (reference sequence). This CDR3 comprises 13 residues. V lost 11 bases and J lost 0; bases outside the gene matches: 4. For the CDR3, the DNA is TGTGCCGTTTGGGACAGGAGCACAGATACGCAGTATTTT. Amino acid sequence: CAVWDRSTDTQYF.